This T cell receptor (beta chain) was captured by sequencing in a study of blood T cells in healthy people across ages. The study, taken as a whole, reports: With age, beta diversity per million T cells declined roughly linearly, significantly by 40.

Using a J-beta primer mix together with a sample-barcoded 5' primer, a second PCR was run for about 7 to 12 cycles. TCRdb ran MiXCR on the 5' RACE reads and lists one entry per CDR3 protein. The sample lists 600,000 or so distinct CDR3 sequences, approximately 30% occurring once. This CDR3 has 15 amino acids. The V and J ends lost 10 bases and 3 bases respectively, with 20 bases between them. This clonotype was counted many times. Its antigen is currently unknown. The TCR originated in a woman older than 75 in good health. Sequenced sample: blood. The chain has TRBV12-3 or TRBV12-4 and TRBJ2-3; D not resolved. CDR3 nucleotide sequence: TGTGCCACCACGACGGATTTGCTGCGGACAGATACGCAGTATTTT. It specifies CATTTDLLRTDTQYF.